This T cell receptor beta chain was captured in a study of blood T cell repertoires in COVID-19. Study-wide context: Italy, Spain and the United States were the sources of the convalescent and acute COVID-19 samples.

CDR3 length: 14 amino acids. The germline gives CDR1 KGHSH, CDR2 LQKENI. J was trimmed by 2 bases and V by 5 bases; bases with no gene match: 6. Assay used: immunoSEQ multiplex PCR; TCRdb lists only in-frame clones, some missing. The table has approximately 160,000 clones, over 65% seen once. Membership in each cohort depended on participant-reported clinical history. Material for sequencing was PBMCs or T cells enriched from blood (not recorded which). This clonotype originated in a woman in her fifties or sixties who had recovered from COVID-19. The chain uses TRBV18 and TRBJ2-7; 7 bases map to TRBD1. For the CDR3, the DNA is TGTGCCAGCTCAACCAGACAGGGAACCTACGAGCAGTACGTC. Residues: CASSTRQGTYEQYV.